Each of the 31 T cell receptor beta chains below was sequenced from the same sample in a study of blood T cell repertoires in COVID-19. The method was immunoSEQ multiplex PCR; TCRdb's version includes in-frame clones alone and lacks a portion of them. Counted here are fewer than 200,000 clones, just under 80% occurring once; the ten biggest clones make up about 6.5%. The material sequenced was peripheral blood. The receptors stem from a man aged 70-80 years with active or convalescent COVID-19.

This sequence joins TRBV10-1 and TRBJ2-4, with TRBD1 identical over 8 bases. The CDR3 is 13 amino acids. V lost 5 bases to trimming and J lost 5 bases; unmatched junction nucleotides: 2. The V gene's germline CDR1 is WNHNN and CDR2 SYGVQD (reference sequence). In DNA, the CDR3 is TGCGCCAGCAGTCTACAGGGGGAAAACATTCAGTACTTC. This translates into CASSLQGENIQYF.

The chain links TRBV5-4 to TRBJ2-2, with D possibly matching TRBD2 (6 bases). The germline V gene has CDR1 SGHNT and CDR2 YYREEE (reference sequence). Trimming stripped 4 bases from V and 1 base from J, with 14 bases between. The CDR3 runs 16 residues. The DNA of the CDR3 is TGTGCCAGCAGCCCCATGGGAGGCCTGAACACCGGGGAGCTGTTTTTT. Its translation: CASSPMGGLNTGELFF.

There are a few counts of this clone. The V and J genes are TRBV15 and TRBJ1-6; D is perhaps TRBD1 (6 bases). Germline loops: CDR1 LNHNV, CDR2 YYDKDF (reference sequence). The CDR3 runs to 15 residues. V lost 0 bases to trimming and J lost 10 bases, with 13 bases between them. The CDR3 protein is CATSRDMGAGSPLHF. CDR3 coding DNA: TGTGCCACCAGCAGAGATATGGGGGCTGGATCACCCCTCCACTTT.

The chain has TRBV4-1 and TRBJ2-7; tentative D call: TRBD1 (6 bases). Germline loops: CDR1 MGHRA, CDR2 YSYEKL. The CDR3 covers 15 residues. The ends were cut back, 1 base at V and 1 base at J, with 11 bases in the middle. CDR3 in amino acids: CASSQVFQGSYEQYF. CDR3 DNA: TGCGCCAGCAGCCAAGTTTTTCAGGGGTCCTACGAGCAGTACTTC.

The V call is TRBV15, the J call TRBJ2-7, with TRBD1 matching over 7 bases. The CDR3 consists of 15 residues. V was pared by 5 bases and J by 0 bases, with 7 bases of the junction left unmatched. CDR1 is LNHNV and CDR2 is YYDKDF in the germline V gene (reference sequence). Here the CDR3 reads CATSVRTGYSYEQYF. The CDR3 coding sequence is TGTGCCACCAGCGTACGGACAGGTTACTCCTACGAGCAGTACTTC.

The rearrangement joins TRBV27 to TRBJ2-7; TRBD1 is a possible D gene (6 bases). V was clipped by 5 bases and J by 4 bases, with 18 bases between them. Germline CDR1 is MNHEY and CDR2 is SMNVEV (reference sequence). CDR3 length: 15 amino acids. Here the CDR3 DNA reads TGTGCCAGCAGTACTGACAGGAACTTACCATACGAGCAGTACTTC. It translates to CASSTDRNLPYEQYF.

This clone appeared once. The V and J genes are TRBV19 and TRBJ1-2; weak D call: TRBD1 (6 bases). This CDR3 comprises 14 residues. Per germline, CDR1 LNHDA and CDR2 SQIVND (reference sequence). Deletions cut 3 bases from V and 7 bases from J, with 15 bases between. Written as DNA, the CDR3 is TGTGCCAGTAGTATTTCACAGGGTTGGCGTGGCTACACCTTC. It translates to CASSISQGWRGYTF.

This clone turned up a few times. The J gene is TRBJ2-7, the V gene TRBV27, with 7 bases identical to TRBD2. Per the germline V gene, CDR1 is MNHEY and CDR2 is SMNVEV (reference sequence). With V trimmed by 2 bases and J by 2 bases, 12 bases remained unmatched. This CDR3 contains 17 residues. In DNA form, the CDR3 reads TGTGCCAGCAGTTTAGGAAACCGGGACTACTACCCCTACGAGCAGTACTTC. It specifies CASSLGNRDYYPYEQYF.

The chain has TRBV21-1 and TRBJ2-2; the D segment call TRBD1 is taken from the table without a DNA check. TRBV21-1 is recorded as a pseudogene. The CDR3 runs to 16 residues. The CDR3 protein is CASSIPRGCDTGELFF. Here the CDR3 DNA reads TGTGCCAGCAGCATCCCCAGGGGGTGCGACACCGGGGAGCTGTTTTTT.

The chain couples TRBV6-5 to TRBJ1-1; TRBD1 is a possible D gene (5 bases). Germline-derived CDR1 and CDR2 are MNHEY and SVGAGI. The CDR3 has 14 residues. With 5 bases removed from V and 1 base from J, the gap between germline ends came to 11 bases. The CDR3 reads CASSIGHANTEAFF. Written as DNA, the CDR3 is TGTGCCAGCAGTATCGGACACGCGAACACTGAAGCTTTCTTT.

This clone was counted once. V gene TRBV2 combines with J gene TRBJ2-2; TRBD2 aligns across 8 bases. This CDR3 is 15 amino acids long. Unmatched junction bases numbered 9, after V lost 6 bases and J lost 6 bases. The germline V gene has CDR1 SNHLY and CDR2 FYNNEI. CDR3 sequence reads: CASRTRTSIAGELFF. Written as DNA, the CDR3 is TGTGCCAGCAGGACCCGGACTAGCATTGCCGGGGAGCTGTTTTTT.

The chain combines TRBV5-4 with TRBJ1-1; the D is unclear. This CDR3 has 15 amino acids. V was shortened by 0 bases and J by 5 bases, with 14 bases between the two germline ends. Germline-derived CDR1 and CDR2 are SGHNT and YYREEE (reference sequence). CDR3 nucleotides: TGTGCCAGCAGCTTGGCTTCGGTGGTTTTAACTGAAGCTTTCTTT. This sequence encodes CASSLASVVLTEAFF. The full variable domain, completed using reference TRBV5-4 and TRBJ1-1, is ETGVTQSPTHLIKTRGQQVTLRCSSQSGHNTVSWYQQALGQGPQFIFQYYREEENGRGNFPPRFSGLQFPNYSSELNVNALELDDSALYLCASSLASVVLTEAFFGQGTRLTVV.

The chain carries TRBV12-5 and TRBJ2-3, with 7 bases identical to TRBD1. The J segment lost 0 bases and the V segment lost 1 base, leaving 7 bases of the junction unmatched. This CDR3 is 17 amino acids long. CDR1 is LGHNT and CDR2 is FRNRAP in the germline V gene. The CDR3 bases are TGTGCTAGTGGTTTGGGACAGGGATTTCTAAGCACAGATACGCAGTATTTT. Protein sequence: CASGLGQGFLSTDTQYF.

V and J are TRBV4-2 and TRBJ2-2; 8 bases are a match to TRBD2. Trimming took 3 bases from V and 4 from J; bases not matched to a gene: 7. The CDR3 runs to 16 residues. Per germline, CDR1 LGHNA and CDR2 YNFKEQ. The CDR3 loop reads CASSHSAGASTGELFF. For the CDR3, the DNA is TGTGCCAGCAGCCATTCAGCGGGAGCTAGCACCGGGGAGCTGTTTTTT.

The J gene is TRBJ1-4, the V gene TRBV18; 9 bases align to TRBD1. Germline CDR1 is KGHSH and CDR2 is LQKENI. The CDR3 spans 17 residues. V lost 4 bases, J lost 0 bases, and 6 bases stayed unmatched. The CDR3 sequence: CASSRGQGLATNEKLFF. The CDR3 DNA reads as TGTGCCAGCTCACGGGGACAGGGACTTGCAACTAATGAAAAACTGTTTTTT.

V usage is TRBV4-1 and J usage is TRBJ2-5; D may be TRBD2 (6 bases). This CDR3 spans 14 amino acids. Germline V gene data show CDR1 as MGHRA and CDR2 as YSYEKL. The V and J ends lost 1 base and 4 bases respectively, with 10 bases between them. This chain's CDR3 is CASSQGLDRETQYF. In nucleotides, the CDR3 is TGCGCCAGCAGCCAAGGACTAGATAGAGAGACCCAGTACTTC.

J is TRBJ2-5 and V is TRBV6-6, with D uncertain. Germline assignment: CDR1 MNHNY and CDR2 SVGAGI (reference sequence). There are 11 residues in the CDR3. Trimming left V 4 bases short and J 2 bases short, with 2 bases between. In DNA, the CDR3 is TGTGCCAGCAGTTCACAAGAGACCCAGTACTTC. Its protein product is CASSSQETQYF.

The table lists this clone with a count of one. The CDR3 here is CASSRLAGGGDEQFF. Here the CDR3 DNA reads TGTGCCAGCAGCCGGCTGGCGGGGGGTGGGGATGAGCAGTTCTTC. J is TRBJ2-1 and V is TRBV11-3; TRBD2 matches 8 bases. The CDR3 is 15 amino acids. Germline-derived CDR1 and CDR2 are SGHNT and YENEEA. V lost 5 bases, J lost 8 bases, and 11 bases stayed unmatched.

The chain links TRBV30 to TRBJ2-2; the D is unclear. The CDR3 is made up of 15 amino acids. Germline V lookup: CDR1 GTSNPN, CDR2 SVGIG (reference sequence). Trimming pared 3 bases from V and 5 bases from J, leaving 16 bases between. CDR3 DNA sequence: TGTGCCTGGAGGAACTCGGAGAAAAGGACCGGGGAGCTGTTTTTT. As protein: CAWRNSEKRTGELFF.

V gene TRBV7-2 combines with J gene TRBJ1-6; 8 bases fit TRBD1. Germline V lookup: CDR1 SGHTA, CDR2 FQGNSA. The CDR3 contains 13 residues. J lost 9 bases, V lost 5 bases, and 3 bases had no gene match. This CDR3 reads CASSPGQGSPLHF. CDR3 sequence (DNA): TGTGCCAGCAGCCCCGGACAGGGTTCACCCCTCCACTTT.

This clone was observed a single time. The chain is built from TRBV19 and TRBJ2-1; TRBD2 agrees at 8 bases. The CDR3 is 16 residues long. With 1 base clipped from V and 3 bases from J, the junction kept 5 bases outside the gene matches. Germline assignment: CDR1 LNHDA and CDR2 SQIVND (reference sequence). CDR3 sequence reads: CASSIGLAIYYNEQFF. The CDR3 DNA sequence: TGTGCCAGTAGTATAGGACTAGCGATATACTACAATGAGCAGTTCTTC.

The rearrangement links TRBV4-1 to TRBJ1-2, with 11 positions matching TRBD1. CDR1 is MGHRA, CDR2 YSYEKL, per germline. Germline trimming cut 4 bases from V and 2 bases from J; bases unmatched to any gene: 3. The CDR3 extends over 15 amino acids. The DNA of the CDR3 is TGCGCCAGCAGCCGTAGGGACAGGGGGAACTATGGCTACACCTTC. Translated, it gives CASSRRDRGNYGYTF.

The chain has TRBV6-5 and TRBJ1-2; 10 positions match TRBD1. V gave up 0 bases and J gave up 6 bases; unmatched junction bases: 7. Germline V CDR1 and CDR2: MNHEY, SVGAGI. This CDR3 region has 16 residues. As DNA, the CDR3 is TGTGCCAGCAGTTACTCGATGGGACAGGGGACTAATGGCTACACCTTC. Its translation is CASSYSMGQGTNGYTF.

The rearrangement uses TRBV5-8 and TRBJ2-1; the match to TRBD1 covers 8 bases. Per germline, CDR1 SGHTS and CDR2 YDEGEE. This CDR3 has 14 amino acids. Unmatched junction bases numbered 10, after V lost 4 bases and J lost 10 bases. CDR3 in amino acids: CASSAGQGKGEQFF. CDR3 nucleotide sequence: TGTGCCAGCAGCGCCGGACAGGGAAAGGGGGAGCAGTTCTTC.

The chain has TRBV18 and TRBJ2-1; 7 positions match TRBD1. Germline V lookup: CDR1 KGHSH, CDR2 LQKENI. The CDR3 loop spans 15 amino acids. Unmatched junction bases numbered 9, after V lost 2 bases and J lost 8 bases. The CDR3 DNA is TGTGCCAGCTCACCATCGACAGGGCGAGAGCATGAGCAGTTCTTC. Protein sequence: CASSPSTGREHEQFF.

The table lists this clone with many counts. The CDR3 DNA sequence: TGTGCCAGCAGCCGGGGGAGGAGCTCCTACAATGAGCAGTTCTTC. This sequence encodes CASSRGRSSYNEQFF. The chain employs TRBV7-8 and TRBJ2-1, with D possibly TRBD2 on 6 matching bases. The CDR3 is 15 amino acids. Per germline, CDR1 SGHVS and CDR2 FQNEAQ. V was clipped by 5 bases and J by 0 bases, with 11 bases between them.

The sample holds a few counts of this clone. The rearrangement links TRBV7-2 to TRBJ2-1; 7 nucleotides match TRBD2. Germline V gene lookup returns CDR1 SGHTA and CDR2 FQGNSA. The CDR3 extends over 16 amino acids. Trimming cost V 6 bases and J 0 bases; bases outside gene matches: 8. CDR3 sequence reads: CASRSARGSSYNEQFF. CDR3 sequence (DNA): TGTGCCAGCAGGTCCGCCCGCGGGAGCTCCTACAATGAGCAGTTCTTC.

The chain is built from TRBV10-3 and TRBJ1-1, with a weak D call TRBD1 (6 bases). CDR1 ENHRY and CDR2 SYGVKD come from the germline V gene. The CDR3 spans 13 residues. The V end was cut by 5 bases, the J end by 7 bases, with 14 bases between. This CDR3 reads CAISNDRPLEAFF. The CDR3 DNA reads as TGTGCCATCAGTAATGACAGGCCACTTGAAGCTTTCTTT.

The chain carries TRBV9 and TRBJ1-3; no clear D. V was pared by 0 bases and J by 0 bases, with 7 bases between. In germline, CDR1 is SGDLS, CDR2 YYNGEE. The CDR3 extends over 15 amino acids. In DNA, the CDR3 is TGTGCCAGCAGCGTAGGAGTGAGCTCTGGAAACACCATATATTTT. It codes for CASSVGVSSGNTIYF.

The chain links TRBV6-5 to TRBJ1-5; D may be TRBD1 (6 bases). The germline CDR1 and CDR2 sequences are MNHEY and SVGAGI. This CDR3 has 15 residues. Trimming took 0 bases from V and 5 from J, leaving 11 bases between them. DNA for the CDR3: TGTGCCAGCAGTTACTCCGGGACATTTGATCAGCCCCAGCATTTT. Protein sequence: CASSYSGTFDQPQHF.

This chain connects TRBV5-1 to TRBJ1-2, with 9 bases identical to TRBD1. J lost 6 bases, V lost 0 bases, and 6 bases had no gene match. The CDR3 is 15 residues long. CDR1 and CDR2 from the germline V gene are SGHRS and YFSETQ. CDR3 in amino acids: CASSLAGTGSNGYTF. The DNA of the CDR3 is TGCGCCAGCAGCTTGGCCGGGACAGGGTCGAATGGCTACACCTTC.